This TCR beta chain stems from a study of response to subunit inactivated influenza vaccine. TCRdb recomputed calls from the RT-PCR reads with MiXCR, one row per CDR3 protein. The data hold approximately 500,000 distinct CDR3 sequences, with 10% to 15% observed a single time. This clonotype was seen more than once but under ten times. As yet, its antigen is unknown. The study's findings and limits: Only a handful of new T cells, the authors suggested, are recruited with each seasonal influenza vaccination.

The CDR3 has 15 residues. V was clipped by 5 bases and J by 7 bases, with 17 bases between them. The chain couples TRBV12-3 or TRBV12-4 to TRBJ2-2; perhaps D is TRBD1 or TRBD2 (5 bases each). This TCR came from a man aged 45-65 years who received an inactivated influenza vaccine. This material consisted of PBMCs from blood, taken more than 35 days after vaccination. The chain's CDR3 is CASSPRPGLGGELFF. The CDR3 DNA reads TGTGCCAGCAGTCCTCGGCCGGGGCTGGGCGGGGAGCTGTTTTTT.